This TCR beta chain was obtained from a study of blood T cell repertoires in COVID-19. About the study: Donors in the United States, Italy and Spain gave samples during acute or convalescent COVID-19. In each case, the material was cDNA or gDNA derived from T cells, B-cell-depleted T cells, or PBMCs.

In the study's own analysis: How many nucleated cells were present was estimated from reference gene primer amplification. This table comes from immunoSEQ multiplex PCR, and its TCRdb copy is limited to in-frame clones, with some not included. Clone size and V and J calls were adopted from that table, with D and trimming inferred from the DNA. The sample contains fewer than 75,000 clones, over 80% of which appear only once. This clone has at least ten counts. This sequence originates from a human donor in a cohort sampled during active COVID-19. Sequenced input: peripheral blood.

The CDR3 loop reads CASSVRQGGTEAFF. The CDR3 DNA sequence: TGCGCCAGCAGTGTTCGGCAGGGAGGCACTGAAGCTTTCTTT. The genes are TRBV10-1 and TRBJ1-1; possibly TRBD1 for D (5 bases). There are 14 residues in the CDR3. V was trimmed by 4 bases and J by 4 bases, leaving 13 bases between them. The germline V gene encodes CDR1 WNHNN and CDR2 SYGVQD (reference sequence).